This record covers a single TCR beta chain. Its antigen is not known. The source of the sample is a study of radiotherapy plus CTLA-4 blockade in lung cancer. Study summary: The study recorded objective responses in 15% to 20% of patients and disease control in about 30%.

Overall study findings and caveats: In blood, early T cell clone dynamics reportedly predicted response best, together with interferon-beta. There was expansion of tumor-derived TCR clones in blood after radiotherapy plus ipilimumab.

Germline V CDR1 and CDR2: SGHRS, YFSETQ. V was clipped by 0 bases and J by 8 bases; unmatched bases: 8. The CDR3 spans 15 residues. The repertoire was sequenced with immunoSEQ multiplex PCR; TCRdb's copy has only in-frame clones and lacks some. Of roughly 90,000 clones listed, approximately 75% are singletons. This chain connects TRBV5-1 to TRBJ1-2; 9 bases fit TRBD1. The receptor's source is a human donor with non-small cell lung cancer that progressed on radiotherapy plus ipilimumab. This specimen consisted of peripheral blood, obtained from a patient treated with radiotherapy plus ipilimumab. The CDR3 DNA reads TGCGCCAGCAGCTTGGGCGGGACAGGGTCGTGGGGCTACACCTTC. It specifies CASSLGGTGSWGYTF.